This TCR beta chain came from a study of identical twins (dated by TCRdb to about 2016). Broadly, across the study: To test whether fetal clonotypes persist, this study deep-sequenced TCR alpha and beta repertoires from monozygotic twins, from unrelated adults of various ages, and from cord blood. To rule out contamination, replicate twin experiments were performed at different times with different library preparation protocols. On the study overall, not on this receptor specifically: Invariant T cells such as MAIT and iNKT could partly confound zero-insertion analyses, although diverse VJ usage argued against such confounding for most clonotypes. Compared with coincidental sharing between unrelated individuals, out-of-frame TCR alpha sequences shared between twins showed an excess of sequences with low generation probability. The excess sharing between twins in beta out-of-frame sequences was weaker because fewer shared sequences reduced the signal-to-noise ratio. Because the same donors could not be followed over many years, the conclusions depended on cross-sectional statistical analysis. Fewer insertions were carried by abundant cord blood beta clonotypes, a similar but weaker trend appeared in young adult naive repertoires, and no such trend appeared in memory repertoires. In monozygotic twins, out-of-frame TCR alpha sharing was systematically underestimated by recombination models, although the models agreed with sharing between unrelated individuals.

Library preparation was by 5' RACE. TCRdb records Illumina HiSeq 2000 as the sequencer. Template switching introduced a universal primer binding site; the final cDNA contained a unique molecular identifier, enabling accurate counting of TCR cDNA molecules. Specific primers in the conserved constant-segment region were used to synthesize first-strand cDNA for the TCR alpha and beta chains. To control for contamination, each cDNA library was double barcoded with a SMART-Mk sample barcode plus Illumina barcodes. TruSeq adapter sequences and Illumina sample barcodes were added in two successive PCR steps. Sequencing of the TCR alpha and beta cDNA libraries was done on the Illumina HiSeq platform using custom primers. Concerning the study's data processing: Unique molecular identifiers were extracted from raw reads with MiGEC, and CDR3 positions were determined with MiXCR. Recombination models were inferred per individual with the repgenHMM and IGoR tools using an EM algorithm. The analysis of shared clonotypes was done with the tcR package in R, with sharing normalized by the product of cloneset sizes. To study raw recombination without the effects of thymic and clonal selection, out-of-frame nonproductive sequences were analyzed. The raw public data were reprocessed by TCRdb itself: fastp quality trimming at Q25, MiXCR clonotype calling, in-frame beta chains only. Rows are combined by CDR3 protein, so each entry shows the most common genes and DNA. The V and J calls here are based on TCRdb, not the publication. For this sample the table gives about 190,000 distinct CDR3 sequences, of which around a sixth were detected only once. Jointly, the top ten make up over 35% of the sample.

V is pruned by 4 bases and J by 4 bases, leaving 7 bases of the junction without a gene match. CDR3 length: 16 amino acids, cysteine to phenylalanine. Only the CDR3 portion is preserved as DNA: 48 bases, with reading frame beginning at the first base. CDR1 SGHVS and CDR2 FNYEAQ were looked up in the germline V gene. This clonotype was seen a handful of times. Its binding antigen is unknown. Base quality data are lacking; no much larger clone is found one base away. Every donor in the study was a healthy Caucasian. The twin cohort comprised three pairs of female monozygotic twins, all aged about 18 to 29 years. CD4+ and CD8+ T cell populations were isolated with positive isolation kits from Invitrogen. This same sample was also part of a study on T cells expressing NK-cell markers. As the second publication notes: Three sorted T-cell subsets (CD3+CD56+NKG2C+, CD3+CD56+NKG2C- and CD3+CD56-NKG2C+) from about 8 donors had their TCR beta-chain repertoires profiled. Among the eight sequenced donors, seven were HCMV-seropositive and one was HCMV-seronegative. In several experiments an anti-gammadeltaTCR antibody was added to restrict sorting to alphabetaTCR-expressing T cells. In six donors, the dominant CD3+CD56+NKG2C+ clonotypes were among the top 10 CD8+ clonotypes and accounted for roughly 1.0-8% of CD8+ T cells. Those dominant clonotypes were again the most abundant among CD3+CD56-NKG2C+ cells in four donors, at roughly 25-65%. Whether the expanded NKG2C-expressing T cell clones were specific for HCMV antigens remained unclear. The eight sequenced donors were randomly selected healthy volunteers, three men and five women. HCMV-specific IgG was detected in serum with a commercial ELISA kit to determine HCMV serostatus. MIGEC handled demultiplexing of the reads and grouping by UMI, while MiTCR was used to assemble and quantify clonotypes. To remove erroneous sequences, TCR cDNA sequences were retained only when supported by two or more reads. The tcR package was used for downstream repertoire analysis, and clonotypes were matched across fractions by CDR3 nucleotide sequence plus V segment. Antigen specificity was annotated against VDJdb with VDJmatch, allowing one amino acid substitution in CDR3.

This sequence originates from a woman under 30 in good health. The chain is made from TRBV7-6 and TRBJ2-7; 13 junctional bases match TRBD2. Sequenced input: CD8+ T cells sorted from blood. The CDR3 is CASSSETSGGQYEQYF. The sequenced DNA: TGTGCCAGCAGCTCCGAGACTAGCGGGGGGCAATACGAGCAGTACTTC.